This TCR beta chain was observed in a study of OX40 agonist ivuxolimab in advanced cancers. Clones were read by immunoSEQ multiplex PCR, and TCRdb kept only the in-frame ones, dropping some. This table holds about 83,000 clones, 91% found once. CDR1 and CDR2 (germline): ENHRY, SYGVKD. V dropped 8 bases and J dropped 3; count of bases not matched to a gene: 4. The length of the CDR3 is 13 residues. Sequencing used CD4+ or CD8+ T cells sorted from blood, obtained in a trial of the OX40 agonist ivuxolimab. The origin of this receptor is an adult with an advanced solid tumor such as melanoma, head and neck, liver or kidney cancer. The rearrangement links TRBV10-3 to TRBJ1-1, with 9 bases identical to TRBD1. CDR3 protein: CAIGTGSYTEAFF. DNA of the CDR3: TGTGCCATCGGGACAGGGTCGTACACTGAAGCTTTCTTT.